Below are 23 T cell receptor beta chains sequenced from a single sample in a study of CD8 T cells in Susac syndrome. Roughly 0.45 to 1 ug RNA was reverse transcribed with random hexamers. TCRdb recomputed calls from the immunoSEQ multiplex PCR reads with MiXCR, one row per CDR3 protein. The sample yields about 210,000 distinct CDR3 sequences, less than 95% seen once. The sequenced material came from CD4+ T cells from PBMCs. Receptors originate from a human donor with Susac syndrome.

This clonotype was detected once. The chain employs TRBV20-1 and TRBJ2-5; maybe TRBD2 (6 bases). The CDR3 extends over 13 amino acids. Germline V gives CDR1 DFQATT, CDR2 SNEGSKA (reference sequence). The V and J ends lost 1 base and 3 bases respectively, with 9 bases between them. CDR3 in DNA: TGCAGTGCTAGAGTCGCTAGCGAAGAGACCCAGTACTTC. This gives the protein CSARVASEETQYF.

The V call is TRBV5-1, the J call TRBJ2-3, with no clear D. CDR1 is SGHRS and CDR2 is YFSETQ in the germline V gene. V lost 0 bases and J lost 6, with 14 bases in between. There are 15 residues in the CDR3. The CDR3 sequence: CASSLVGLRTDTQYF. CDR3 nucleotide sequence: TGCGCCAGCAGCTTGGTTGGTCTTCGGACCGATACGCAGTATTTT.

The chain carries TRBV28 and TRBJ1-5; no firm D call. Germline V CDR1 and CDR2: MDHEN, SYDVKM. The CDR3 totals 18 residues. V lost 1 base and J 2 bases, leaving 18 bases between the germline ends. Here the CDR3 reads CASSLLGRRPHGNQPQHF. CDR3 coding DNA: TGTGCCAGCAGTTTATTAGGGCGGCGGCCCCATGGCAATCAGCCCCAGCATTTT.

The chain combines TRBV29-1 with TRBJ1-1; TRBD1 agrees at 8 bases. Germline lookup yields CDR1 SQVTM and CDR2 ANQGSEA. After removal of 5 bases from V and 7 bases from J, the junction contained 6 bases not matched to a gene. The CDR3 is 12 residues long. This chain's CDR3 is CSVWTGTGEAFF. CDR3 in DNA: TGCAGCGTTTGGACAGGGACGGGTGAAGCTTTCTTT.

The V gene is TRBV20-1, the J gene TRBJ1-3; 7 nucleotides align to TRBD1. CDR3 length: 12 residues. The ends lost 6 bases at V and 8 bases at J; junction bases unmatched: 7. The germline V gene encodes CDR1 DFQATT and CDR2 SNEGSKA (reference sequence). CDR3 DNA sequence: TGCAGTGCCAGACCAGGGGGAGACACCATATATTTT. It specifies CSARPGGDTIYF.

J is TRBJ1-6 and V is TRBV18; 8 nucleotides align to TRBD1. The J segment lost 11 bases and the V segment lost 1 base, leaving 7 bases of the junction unmatched. The CDR3 has 15 residues. The germline gives CDR1 KGHSH, CDR2 LQKENI. The CDR3 here is CASSPRAGGSPPLHF. The DNA for the CDR3 is TGTGCCAGCTCACCACGAGCAGGGGGCTCTCCACCCCTCCACTTT.

The V and J genes are TRBV7-3 and TRBJ1-5, with unresolved D. Trimming left V 2 bases short and J 5 bases short, with 16 bases between. Germline lookup yields CDR1 SGHTA and CDR2 FQGTGA. The CDR3 is 16 residues long. The CDR3 DNA reads TGTGCCAGCAGCTTATTTGAAGAGGACGGCTATCAGCCCCAGCATTTT. This gives the protein CASSLFEEDGYQPQHF.

The chain is built from TRBV7-9 and TRBJ2-7, with D possibly TRBD2 on 5 matching bases. Between the trimmed V and J ends, which lost 1 base and 2 bases, there was a span of 12 bases. The CDR3 covers 15 residues. CDR1 SEHNR and CDR2 FQNEAQ come from the germline V gene (reference sequence). Here the CDR3 DNA reads TGTGCCAGCAGCTTAGGGGGAGACTACACCTACGAGCAGTACTTC. This translates into CASSLGGDYTYEQYF. Full variable domain (rest looked up from reference TRBV7-9 and TRBJ2-7): DTGVSQNPRHKITKRGQNVTFRCDPISEHNRLYWYRQTLGQGPEFLTYFQNEAQLEKSRLLSDRFSAERPKGSFSTLEIQRTEQGDSAMYLCASSLGGDYTYEQYFGPGTRLTVT.

The chain couples TRBV20-1 to TRBJ1-6; 7 positions match TRBD1. Losses at the gene ends were 1 base for V and 7 bases for J; bases not matched to a gene: 10. This CDR3 has 16 amino acids. CDR1 is DFQATT and CDR2 is SNEGSKA in the germline V gene (reference sequence). CDR3 coding DNA: TGCAGTGCTAGAGGAGCTACAGGGGAGGAAAATTCACCCCTCCACTTT. Its protein product is CSARGATGEENSPLHF.

This clonotype was counted between two and nine times. V and J are TRBV28 and TRBJ1-6; no clear D. This CDR3 has 13 residues. Trimming cost V 2 bases and J 8 bases, with 7 bases left between them. Per the germline V gene, CDR1 is MDHEN and CDR2 is SYDVKM. Here the CDR3 reads CASSLDRDSPLHF. CDR3 nucleotides: TGTGCCAGCAGTTTAGATCGGGATTCACCCCTCCACTTT. The full variable domain, rest sourced from reference TRBV28 and TRBJ1-6, is DVKVTQSSRYLVKRTGEKVFLECVQDMDHENMFWYRQDPGLGLRLIYFSYDVKMKEKGDIPEGYSVSREKKERFSLILESASTNQTSMYLCASSLDRDSPLHFGNGTRLTVT.

The chain joins TRBV12-3 or TRBV12-4 to TRBJ1-4; D is uncertain. The CDR3 has 14 residues. The V end lost 5 bases, the J end lost 7 bases, and 14 bases lay between the germline ends. The CDR3 spells CASSQRGPSEKLFF. As DNA, the CDR3 is TGTGCCAGCAGTCAACGCGGGCCGTCTGAAAAACTGTTTTTT.

V usage is TRBV10-3 and J usage is TRBJ2-5, with D possibly being TRBD2 (5 bases). The CDR3 has 15 amino acids. The germline gives CDR1 ENHRY, CDR2 SYGVKD. The germline V and J ends were trimmed by 0 bases and 0 bases, with 8 bases remaining between them. In DNA form, the CDR3 reads TGTGCCATCAGTGAGTCACGGGGTAACCAAGAGACCCAGTACTTC. Its translation: CAISESRGNQETQYF.

This clonotype was counted once. The chain links TRBV30 to TRBJ1-5; TRBD1 aligns across 8 bases. J was trimmed by 2 bases and V by 7 bases; bases with no gene match: 7. This CDR3 spans 14 amino acids. In germline, CDR1 is GTSNPN, CDR2 SVGIG (reference sequence). CDR3 in amino acids: CAYTQDRGNQPQHF. The CDR3 nucleotides are TGTGCCTATACCCAGGACAGGGGCAATCAGCCCCAGCATTTT.

The V call is TRBV29-1, the J call TRBJ1-2; perhaps TRBD1 as D (6 bases). V lost 1 base and J lost 2, with 11 bases in between. This CDR3 has 14 residues. Germline V gene lookup returns CDR1 SQVTM and CDR2 ANQGSEA. The DNA of the CDR3 is TGCAGCGTTGAAGGGACAGTCATAAACTATGGCTACACCTTC. Protein product: CSVEGTVINYGYTF.

The CDR3 loop is CASSTRDSSQETQYF. DNA of the CDR3: TGTGCCAGCAGTACCCGGGACTCCTCCCAAGAGACCCAGTACTTC. J is TRBJ2-5 and V is TRBV27; TRBD2 is a possible D gene (6 bases). CDR3 length: 15 amino acids. Germline CDR1 is MNHEY and CDR2 is SMNVEV (reference sequence). V was pared by 5 bases and J by 1 base, with 14 bases between.

The gene calls are TRBV5-1 and TRBJ2-3; 9 bases line up with TRBD1. V shed 3 bases, J shed 6 bases, and the junction held 11 bases outside the gene matches. This CDR3 spans 16 amino acids. Germline V gene data show CDR1 as SGHRS and CDR2 as YFSETQ. CDR3 protein: CASSSPSGTGMDTQYF. CDR3 DNA sequence: TGCGCCAGCAGCTCCCCGTCCGGGACAGGGATGGATACGCAGTATTTT.

The genes are TRBV2 and TRBJ2-3; D perhaps matches TRBD1 (6 bases). The CDR3 sequence is 13 residues long. V was trimmed by 5 bases and J by 5 bases, leaving 11 bases between them. CDR1 is SNHLY and CDR2 is FYNNEI in the germline V gene. The CDR3 loop is CASSSTGIDTQYF. CDR3 bases: TGTGCCAGCAGTTCTACAGGGATAGATACGCAGTATTTT.

This chain connects TRBV10-3 to TRBJ1-2; D call uncertain. CDR3 size: 13 residues. V shed 7 bases and J shed 8 bases, with 17 bases lying between them. Germline-derived CDR1 and CDR2 are ENHRY and SYGVKD. The CDR3 loop reads CAITTVGLQGYTF. Written as DNA, the CDR3 is TGTGCCATCACCACCGTGGGGTTGCAAGGCTACACCTTC.

The gene calls are TRBV30 and TRBJ1-1, with a possible D match to TRBD1 (6 bases). V was trimmed by 1 base and J by 0 bases, leaving 9 bases between them. The length of the CDR3 is 14 residues. In germline, CDR1 is GTSNPN, CDR2 SVGIG (reference sequence). CDR3 in amino acids: CAWSAGGLNTEAFF. CDR3 DNA sequence: TGTGCCTGGAGTGCGGGGGGCTTGAACACTGAAGCTTTCTTT.

This chain connects TRBV28 to TRBJ1-1; 7 positions agree with TRBD1. Germline CDR1 and CDR2: MDHEN and SYDVKM. The junction had 8 bases not matched to a gene; V was cut back by 6 bases and J by 4 bases. The CDR3 length is 14 residues. CDR3 coding DNA: TGTGCCAGCAGGAGATACAGGGGAATCACTGAAGCTTTCTTT. Residues: CASRRYRGITEAFF.

The DNA for the CDR3 is TGCAGTGCTGGATCCCTCCGGGACAGGGAAAATCAGCCCCAGCATTTT. It codes for CSAGSLRDRENQPQHF. The chain combines TRBV20-1 with TRBJ1-5, with 9 bases that match TRBD1. The CDR3 length is 16 residues. The V gene's germline CDR1 is DFQATT and CDR2 SNEGSKA (reference sequence). Trimming removed 5 bases from V and 4 bases from J; junction bases left unmatched: 12.

The chain has TRBV7-9 and TRBJ1-6; 9 bases fit TRBD1. The CDR3 is 17 amino acids. The germline V gene has CDR1 SEHNR and CDR2 FQNEAQ (reference sequence). Trimming at V came to 5 bases and at J to 6 bases, leaving 11 bases not matched to a gene. The CDR3 protein is CASSTRAGQGFNSPLHF. CDR3 coding DNA: TGTGCCAGCAGCACTCGTGCGGGACAGGGCTTTAATTCACCCCTCCACTTT.

In its sample, this clonotype was seen a few times. The rearrangement joins TRBV4-3 to TRBJ2-7; tentative D call: TRBD1 (5 bases). V lost 1 base and J lost 3, with 10 bases in between. This CDR3 has 14 residues. Per germline, CDR1 LGHNA and CDR2 YSLEER. CDR3 in DNA: TGCGCCAGCAGCCAAGTTGCACAGGACTACGAGCAGTACTTC. This encodes CASSQVAQDYEQYF.